Listed here are 18 T cell receptor beta chains from one sample, sequenced in a study of graft-versus-host responses after intestinal transplantation. The assay was immunoSEQ multiplex PCR, and TCRdb's table has in-frame clones only and misses some. The table shows 15,000 to 20,000 clones, with about a third occurring only once. This specimen was alloreactive CD4+ T cells from a mixed lymphocyte reaction culture, taken before transplantation. Sample subset: CFSE-low proliferating T cells sorted from approximately six-day pre-transplant mixed lymphocyte reaction (GvH or HvG direction). The receptors shown here come from a human patient who was an organ donor for intestinal transplantation.

This chain joins TRBV27 and TRBJ1-4; TRBD1 is a possible D gene (5 bases). CDR3 size: 13 residues. From germline, CDR1 is MNHEY and CDR2 SMNVEV (reference sequence). Trimming pared 0 bases from V and 8 bases from J, leaving 7 bases between. The CDR3 spells CASSLSGGEKLFF. CDR3 nucleotides: TGTGCCAGCAGTTTATCGGGGGGGGAAAAACTGTTTTTT.

This CDR3 reads CASSFYGGPEAQYF. The CDR3 coding sequence is TGTGCCAGCAGCTTTTACGGGGGCCCCGAGGCCCAGTACTTC. The chain links TRBV7-3 to TRBJ2-5; D tentatively fits TRBD1 or TRBD2 (6 bases each). CDR1 is SGHTA, CDR2 FQGTGA, per germline. Between the trimmed V and J ends, which lost 3 bases and 9 bases, there was a span of 17 bases. This CDR3 region has 14 residues.

The chain couples TRBV6-5 to TRBJ2-1, with TRBD2 matching 11 bases. J lost 9 bases, V lost 2 bases, and 3 bases had no gene match. This CDR3 is built from 14 residues. CDR1 is MNHEY, CDR2 SVGAGI, per germline. CDR3 bases: TGTGCCAGCAGTTACGGGGGACTAGCGGTTGAGCAGTTCTTC. Its protein is CASSYGGLAVEQFF.

This clone is judged medium-sized. The chain couples TRBV28 to TRBJ2-1, with 12 nucleotides matching TRBD2. The CDR3 consists of 18 residues. Germline assignment: CDR1 MDHEN and CDR2 SYDVKM. V shed 5 bases and J 8 bases; nucleotides not matched to a gene: 16. The CDR3 nucleotides read TGTGCCAGCAGTCCCGTCAGGGGACTAGCGGGCCAAGGGGATGAGCAGTTCTTC. Translated: CASSPVRGLAGQGDEQFF. Together with reference TRBV28 and TRBJ2-1, the CDR3 gives the full variable domain: DVKVTQSSRYLVKRTGEKVFLECVQDMDHENMFWYRQDPGLGLRLIYFSYDVKMKEKGDIPEGYSVSREKKERFSLILESASTNQTSMYLCASSPVRGLAGQGDEQFFGPGTRLTVL.

This clone was detected a few times. The chain has TRBV10-3 and TRBJ2-1; no clear D. Germline values: CDR1 ENHRY, CDR2 SYGVKD. V shed 3 bases and J shed 9 bases, with 6 bases lying between them. The CDR3 extends over 11 amino acids. CDR3 amino acids: CAISEGIEQFF. The CDR3 DNA reads as TGTGCCATCAGTGAAGGTATTGAGCAGTTCTTC.

This clone was recorded a few times. The rearrangement links TRBV6-1 to TRBJ2-1; 7 bases line up with TRBD2. V shed 6 bases, J shed 2 bases, and the junction held 7 bases outside the gene matches. The germline V gene encodes CDR1 MNHNS and CDR2 SASEGT. This CDR3 contains 15 residues. The CDR3 is CASRDAGTTYNEQFF. DNA of the CDR3: TGTGCCAGCAGGGATGCCGGGACTACCTACAATGAGCAGTTCTTC.

The rearrangement uses TRBV6-5 and TRBJ1-2, with TRBD1 matching 8 bases. There are 14 residues in the CDR3. Germline V gene sequence: CDR1 MNHEY, CDR2 SVGAGI. V lost 4 bases and J lost 7; bases outside the gene matches: 8. This CDR3 is CASSLLQGAGGYTF. CDR3 in DNA: TGTGCCAGCAGTTTGCTGCAGGGGGCGGGTGGCTACACCTTC.

The gene calls are TRBV29-1 and TRBJ2-7; 7 positions agree with TRBD1. This CDR3 is 14 amino acids long. Per the germline V gene, CDR1 is SQVTM and CDR2 is ANQGSEA. V trimming: 5 bases; J trimming: 2 bases; junction bases outside the gene matches: 9. The CDR3 coding sequence is TGCAGCGTTACCCAGGGGGTCTTAACCTACGAGCAGTACTTC. Translated, it gives CSVTQGVLTYEQYF.

V usage is TRBV20-1 and J usage is TRBJ1-2; a possible D gene is TRBD1 (5 bases). Trimming stripped 4 bases from V and 2 bases from J, with 5 bases between. Germline V CDR1 and CDR2: DFQATT, SNEGSKA (reference sequence). There are 11 residues in the CDR3. The CDR3, as DNA: TGCAGTGCTACAGGGAACTATGGCTACACCTTC. It specifies CSATGNYGYTF.

The CDR3 nucleotides read TGCGCCAGCAGCCAGGGTCACTACCTCGCGAACACCGGGGAGCTGTTTTTT. Translating gives CASSQGHYLANTGELFF. V and J are TRBV4-1 and TRBJ2-2; no clear D gene. V was shortened by 3 bases and J by 0 bases, with 14 bases between the two germline ends. The CDR3 is 17 amino acids. The germline gives CDR1 MGHRA, CDR2 YSYEKL.

The chain has TRBV6-5 and TRBJ2-7; 7 nucleotides line up with TRBD1. In germline, CDR1 is MNHEY, CDR2 SVGAGI. The trim removed 6 bases at V and 2 bases at J, leaving 7 bases unmatched. The CDR3 spans 14 residues. The CDR3 is CASRPPGTAYEQYF. The CDR3 nucleotides read TGTGCCAGCAGACCCCCCGGGACAGCCTACGAGCAGTACTTC.

The rearrangement joins TRBV19 to TRBJ2-1, with D perhaps matching TRBD1 (5 bases). Germline V gene lookup returns CDR1 LNHDA and CDR2 SQIVND (reference sequence). The germline V and J ends were trimmed by 4 bases and 3 bases, with 7 bases remaining between them. The CDR3 covers 13 residues. The DNA of the CDR3 is TGTGCCAGTAGTAAAGGGGACTACAATGAGCAGTTCTTC. It encodes CASSKGDYNEQFF.

By share, this clone ranks as medium-sized. The chain is built from TRBV29-1 and TRBJ1-3, with a possible D match to TRBD1 (6 bases). Germline values: CDR1 SQVTM, CDR2 ANQGSEA. There are 14 residues in the CDR3. Trimming took 6 bases from V and 2 from J, leaving 14 bases between them. This CDR3 is CSVQQGLTGNTIYF. For the CDR3, the DNA is TGCAGCGTGCAACAGGGTTTGACTGGAAACACCATATATTTT.

This clone was observed a handful of times. V and J are TRBV18 and TRBJ2-6; D could derive from TRBD1 or TRBD2 (5 bases each). Germline V gives CDR1 KGHSH, CDR2 LQKENI. This CDR3 has 18 amino acids. V lost 6 bases, J lost 0 bases, and 18 bases lay in between. The CDR3 here is CASSRGFETVSGANVLTF. The CDR3 region has the DNA TGTGCCAGCTCCCGGGGATTTGAGACAGTCTCTGGGGCCAACGTCCTGACTTTC.

The chain employs TRBV7-3 and TRBJ2-1, with 8 bases that match TRBD2. V gave up 5 bases and J gave up 0 bases; unmatched junction bases: 3. In germline, CDR1 is SGHTA, CDR2 FQGTGA. This CDR3 is 15 amino acids long. CDR3 nucleotide sequence: TGTGCCAGCAGCCGAAGCGGGAGCTCCTACAATGAGCAGTTCTTC. Translated, it gives CASSRSGSSYNEQFF. Complete variable domain (other parts from reference TRBV7-3 and TRBJ2-1): GAGVSQTPSNKVTEKGKYVELRCDPISGHTALYWYRQSLGQGPEFLIYFQGTGAADDSGLPNDRFFAVRPEGSVSTLKIQRTERGDSAVYLCASSRSGSSYNEQFFGPGTRLTVL.

The chain employs TRBV27 and TRBJ2-2; no reliable D call. Looked up from germline, CDR1 is MNHEY and CDR2 is SMNVEV (reference sequence). V was trimmed by 7 bases and J by 4 bases, leaving 10 bases between them. This CDR3 contains 13 residues. The CDR3 loop reads CASTYGVTGELFF. The DNA of the CDR3 is TGTGCCAGCACCTACGGAGTCACCGGGGAGCTGTTTTTT.

J is TRBJ2-5 and V is TRBV9; TRBD1 matches 8 bases. Germline lookup yields CDR1 SGDLS and CDR2 YYNGEE. CDR3 size: 17 residues. Trimming took 4 bases from V and 5 from J; bases not matched to a gene: 16. DNA of the CDR3: TGTGCCAGCAGCCCACGACAGGGGCAAACTTTATGGGAGACCCAGTACTTC. Amino acid sequence: CASSPRQGQTLWETQYF.

J is TRBJ1-3 and V is TRBV6-5; no clear D gene. This CDR3 spans 14 amino acids. In germline, CDR1 is MNHEY, CDR2 SVGAGI. The V end was cut by 8 bases, the J end by 0 bases, with 11 bases between. The CDR3 DNA sequence: TGTGCCAGCCAGTGGATGAGCTCTGGAAACACCATATATTTT. Protein sequence: CASQWMSSGNTIYF.